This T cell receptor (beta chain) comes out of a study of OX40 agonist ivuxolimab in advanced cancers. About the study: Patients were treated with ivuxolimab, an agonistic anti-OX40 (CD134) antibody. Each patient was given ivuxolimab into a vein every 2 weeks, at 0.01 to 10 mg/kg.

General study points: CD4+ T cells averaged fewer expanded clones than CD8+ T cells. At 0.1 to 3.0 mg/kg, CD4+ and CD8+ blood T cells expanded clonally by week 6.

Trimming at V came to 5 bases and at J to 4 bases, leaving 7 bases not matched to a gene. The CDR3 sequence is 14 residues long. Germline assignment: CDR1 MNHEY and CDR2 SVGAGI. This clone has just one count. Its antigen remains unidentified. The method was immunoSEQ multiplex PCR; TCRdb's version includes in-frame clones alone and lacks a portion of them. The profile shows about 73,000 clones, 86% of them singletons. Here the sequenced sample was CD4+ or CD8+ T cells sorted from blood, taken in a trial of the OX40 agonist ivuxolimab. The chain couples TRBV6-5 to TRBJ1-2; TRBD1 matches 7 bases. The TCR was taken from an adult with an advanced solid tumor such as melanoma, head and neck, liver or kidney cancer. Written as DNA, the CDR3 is TGTGCCAGCAGTCAGACAGGGAAAACCTATGGCTACACCTTC. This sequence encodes CASSQTGKTYGYTF.